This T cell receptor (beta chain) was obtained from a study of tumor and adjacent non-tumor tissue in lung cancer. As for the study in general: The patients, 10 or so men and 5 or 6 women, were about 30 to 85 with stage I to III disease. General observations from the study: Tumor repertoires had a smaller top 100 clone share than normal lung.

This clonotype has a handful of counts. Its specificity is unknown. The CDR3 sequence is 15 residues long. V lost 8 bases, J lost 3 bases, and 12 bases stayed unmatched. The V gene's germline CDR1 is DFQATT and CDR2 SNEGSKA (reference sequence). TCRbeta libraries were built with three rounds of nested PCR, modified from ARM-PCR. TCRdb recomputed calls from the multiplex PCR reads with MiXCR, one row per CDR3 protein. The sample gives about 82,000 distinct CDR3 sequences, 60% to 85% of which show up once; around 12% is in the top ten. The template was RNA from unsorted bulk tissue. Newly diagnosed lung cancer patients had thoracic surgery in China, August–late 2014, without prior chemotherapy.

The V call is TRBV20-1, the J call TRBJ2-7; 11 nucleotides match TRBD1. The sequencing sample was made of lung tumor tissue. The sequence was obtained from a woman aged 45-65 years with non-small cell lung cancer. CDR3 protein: CSTREVGTGGYEQYF. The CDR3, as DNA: TGCAGTACCCGAGAGGTGGGGACAGGGGGCTACGAGCAGTACTTC.